This T cell receptor (beta chain) stems from a study of response to subunit inactivated influenza vaccine. From the RT-PCR reads, TCRdb called clonotypes with MiXCR, one entry per CDR3 protein. The data show fewer than 700,000 distinct CDR3 sequences, over 10% seen once. This clonotype was counted between two and nine times. The germline CDR1 and CDR2 sequences are LGHDT and YNNKEL (reference sequence). Losses at the gene ends were 4 bases for V and 4 bases for J; bases not matched to a gene: 11. The CDR3 consists of 17 residues. The receptor was isolated from a man in his fifties who received an inactivated influenza vaccine. The J gene is TRBJ2-2, the V gene TRBV3-1; 8 positions match TRBD2. The material was PBMCs from blood, obtained 40 to 50 days after vaccination. DNA of the CDR3: TGTGCCAGCAGCCGCCCCAGGAGCGGGGGTTCCACCGGGGAGCTGTTTTTT. It codes for CASSRPRSGGSTGELFF.